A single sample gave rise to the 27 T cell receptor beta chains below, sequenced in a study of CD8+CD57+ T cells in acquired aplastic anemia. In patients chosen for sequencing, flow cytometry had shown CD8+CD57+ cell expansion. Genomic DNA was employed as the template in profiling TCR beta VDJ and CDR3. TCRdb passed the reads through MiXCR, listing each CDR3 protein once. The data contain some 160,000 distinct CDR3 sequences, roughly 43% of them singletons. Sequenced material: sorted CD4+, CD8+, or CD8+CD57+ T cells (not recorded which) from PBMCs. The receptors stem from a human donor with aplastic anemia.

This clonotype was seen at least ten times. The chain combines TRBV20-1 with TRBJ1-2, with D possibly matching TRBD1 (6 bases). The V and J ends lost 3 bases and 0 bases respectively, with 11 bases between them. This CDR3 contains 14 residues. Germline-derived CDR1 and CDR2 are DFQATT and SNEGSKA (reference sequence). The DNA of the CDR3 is TGCAGTGCTAGGACAGGAATTGCTAACTATGGCTACACCTTC. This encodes CSARTGIANYGYTF.

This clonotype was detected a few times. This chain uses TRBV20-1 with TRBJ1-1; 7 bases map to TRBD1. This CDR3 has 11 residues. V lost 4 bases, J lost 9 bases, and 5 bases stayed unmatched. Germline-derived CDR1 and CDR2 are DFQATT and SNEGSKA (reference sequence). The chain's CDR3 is CSATDRRKAFF. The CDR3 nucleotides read TGCAGTGCTACGGACAGGAGGAAAGCTTTCTTT.

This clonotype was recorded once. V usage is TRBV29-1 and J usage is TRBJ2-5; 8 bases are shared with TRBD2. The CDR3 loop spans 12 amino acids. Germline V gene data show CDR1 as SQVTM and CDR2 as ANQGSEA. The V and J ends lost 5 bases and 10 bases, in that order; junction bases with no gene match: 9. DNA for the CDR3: TGCAGCGTTCGGTCCTTAAGCGGGAGCCAGTACTTC. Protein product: CSVRSLSGSQYF. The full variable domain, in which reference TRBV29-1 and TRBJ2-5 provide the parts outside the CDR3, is SAVISQKPSRDICQRGTSLTIQCQVDSQVTMMFWYRQQPGQSLTLIATANQGSEATYESGFVIDKFPISRPNLTFSTLTVSNMSPEDSSIYLCSVRSLSGSQYFGPGTRLLVL.

The CDR3 nucleotides read TGTGCCAGTAGGAACAGGGGGGCATCCAATGAGCATTTT. Residues: CASRNRGASNEHF. The chain recombines TRBV19 with TRBJ1-5, with TRBD1 identical over 8 bases. The germline V gene has CDR1 LNHDA and CDR2 SQIVND (reference sequence). The CDR3 length is 13 residues. Trimming cost V 6 bases and J 14 bases; bases outside gene matches: 12. Full variable domain (missing parts from reference TRBV19 and TRBJ1-5): DGGITQSPKYLFRKEGQNVTLSCEQNLNHDAMYWYRQDPGQGLRLIYYSQIVNDFQKGDIAEGYSVSREKKESFPLTVTSAQKNPTAFYLCASRNRGASNEHFGDGTRLSIL.

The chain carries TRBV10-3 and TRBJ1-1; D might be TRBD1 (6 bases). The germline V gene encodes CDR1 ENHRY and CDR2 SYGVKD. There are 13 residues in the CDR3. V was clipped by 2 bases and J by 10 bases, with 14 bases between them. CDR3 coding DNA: TGTGCCATCAGTGAGCCCTCACAGGGTAGAGCTTTCTTT. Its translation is CAISEPSQGRAFF.

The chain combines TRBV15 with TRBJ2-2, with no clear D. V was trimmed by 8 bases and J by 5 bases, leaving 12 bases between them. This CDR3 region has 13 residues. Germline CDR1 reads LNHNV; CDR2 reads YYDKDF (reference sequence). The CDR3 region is CATSRADTGELFF. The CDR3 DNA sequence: TGTGCCACCTCTAGGGCGGATACCGGGGAGCTGTTTTTT.

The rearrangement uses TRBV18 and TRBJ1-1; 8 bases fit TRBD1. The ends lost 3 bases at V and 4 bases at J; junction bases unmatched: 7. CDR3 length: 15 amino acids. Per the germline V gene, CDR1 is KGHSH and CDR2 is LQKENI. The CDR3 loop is CASSPQTGESTEAFF. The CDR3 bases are TGTGCCAGCTCACCTCAGACAGGGGAGAGCACTGAAGCTTTCTTT.

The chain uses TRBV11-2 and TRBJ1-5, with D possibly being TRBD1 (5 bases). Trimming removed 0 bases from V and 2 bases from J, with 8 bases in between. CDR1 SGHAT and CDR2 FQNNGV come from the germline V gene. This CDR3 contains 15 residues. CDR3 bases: TGTGCCAGCAGCTTAGACAGGGTAGGCAATCAGCCCCAGCATTTT. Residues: CASSLDRVGNQPQHF.

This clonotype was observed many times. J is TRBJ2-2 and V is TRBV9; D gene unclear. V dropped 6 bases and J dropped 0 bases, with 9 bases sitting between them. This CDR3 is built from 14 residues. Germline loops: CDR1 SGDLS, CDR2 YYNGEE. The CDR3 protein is CASTWGTNTGELFF. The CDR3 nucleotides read TGTGCCAGCACCTGGGGAACGAACACCGGGGAGCTGTTTTTT.

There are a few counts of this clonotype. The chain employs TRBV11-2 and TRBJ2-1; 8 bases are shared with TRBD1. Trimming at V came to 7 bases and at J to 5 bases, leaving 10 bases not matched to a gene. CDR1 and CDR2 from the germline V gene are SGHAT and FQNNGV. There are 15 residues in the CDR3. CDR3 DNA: TGTGCCAGCATCCTAGACAGGGGCTTTAACAATGAGCAGTTCTTC. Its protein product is CASILDRGFNNEQFF.

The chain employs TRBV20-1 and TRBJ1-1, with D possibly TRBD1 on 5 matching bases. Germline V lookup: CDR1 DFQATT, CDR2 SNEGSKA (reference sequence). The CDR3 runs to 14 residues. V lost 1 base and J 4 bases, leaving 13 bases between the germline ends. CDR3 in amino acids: CSARGSGEVTEAFF. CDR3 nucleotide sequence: TGCAGTGCTAGAGGATCGGGGGAGGTCACTGAAGCTTTCTTT.

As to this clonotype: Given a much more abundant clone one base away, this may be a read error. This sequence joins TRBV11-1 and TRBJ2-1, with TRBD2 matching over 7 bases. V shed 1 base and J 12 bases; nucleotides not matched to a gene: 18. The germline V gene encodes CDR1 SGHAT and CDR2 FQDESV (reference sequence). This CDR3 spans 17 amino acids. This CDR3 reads CASSLGGSGARSAGQFF. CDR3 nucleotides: TGTGCCAGCAGCTTAGGGGGCAGCGGGGCCAGATCGGCGGGGCAGTTCTTC.

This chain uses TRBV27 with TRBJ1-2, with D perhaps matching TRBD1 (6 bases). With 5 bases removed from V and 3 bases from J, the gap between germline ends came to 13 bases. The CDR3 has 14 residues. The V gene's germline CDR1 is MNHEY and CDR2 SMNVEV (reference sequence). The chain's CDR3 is CASSIGQRDYGYTF. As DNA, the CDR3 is TGTGCCAGCAGTATCGGACAGCGAGACTATGGCTACACCTTC.

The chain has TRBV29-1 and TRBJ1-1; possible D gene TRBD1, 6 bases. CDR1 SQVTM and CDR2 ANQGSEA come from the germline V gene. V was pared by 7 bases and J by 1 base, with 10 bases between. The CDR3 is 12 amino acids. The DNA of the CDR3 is TGCAGCGGCATGACAGGGAACACTGAAGCTTTCTTT. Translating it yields CSGMTGNTEAFF.

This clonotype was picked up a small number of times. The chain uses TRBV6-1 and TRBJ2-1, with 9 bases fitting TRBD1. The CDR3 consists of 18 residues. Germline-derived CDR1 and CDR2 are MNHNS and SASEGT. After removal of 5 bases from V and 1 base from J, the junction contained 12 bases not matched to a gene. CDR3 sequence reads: CASSPGTGNLNSYNEQFF. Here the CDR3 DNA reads TGTGCCAGCAGTCCCGGGACAGGGAATTTAAATTCCTACAATGAGCAGTTCTTC.

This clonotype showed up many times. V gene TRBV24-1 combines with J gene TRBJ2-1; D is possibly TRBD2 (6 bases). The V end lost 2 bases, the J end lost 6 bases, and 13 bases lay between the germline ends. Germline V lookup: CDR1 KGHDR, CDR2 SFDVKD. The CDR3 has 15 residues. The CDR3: CATSDSRGISNEQFF. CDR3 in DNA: TGTGCCACCAGTGATTCTCGCGGGATAAGCAATGAGCAGTTCTTC.

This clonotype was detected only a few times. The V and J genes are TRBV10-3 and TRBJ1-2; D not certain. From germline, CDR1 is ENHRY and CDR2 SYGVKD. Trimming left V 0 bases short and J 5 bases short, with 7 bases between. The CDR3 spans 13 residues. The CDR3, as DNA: TGTGCCATCAGTGAGTCGTTGCAGTATGGCTACACCTTC. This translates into CAISESLQYGYTF.

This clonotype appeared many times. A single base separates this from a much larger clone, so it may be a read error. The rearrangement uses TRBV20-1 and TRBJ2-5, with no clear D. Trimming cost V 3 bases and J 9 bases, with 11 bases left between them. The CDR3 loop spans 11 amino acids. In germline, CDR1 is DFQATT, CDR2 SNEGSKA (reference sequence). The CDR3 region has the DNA TGCAGTGCTAGTTTTGGCGAGGCCCAGTACTTC. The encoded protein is CSASFGEAQYF.

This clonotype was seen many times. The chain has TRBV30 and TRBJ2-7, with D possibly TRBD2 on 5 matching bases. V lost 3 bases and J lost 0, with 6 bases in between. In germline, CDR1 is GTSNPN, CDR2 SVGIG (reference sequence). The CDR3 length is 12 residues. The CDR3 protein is CAWRRDSYEQYF. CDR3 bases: TGTGCCTGGAGGAGGGACTCCTACGAGCAGTACTTC.

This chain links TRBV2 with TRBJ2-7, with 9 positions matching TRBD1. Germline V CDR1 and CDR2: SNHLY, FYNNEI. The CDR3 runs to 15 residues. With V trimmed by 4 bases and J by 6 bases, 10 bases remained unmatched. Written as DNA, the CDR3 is TGTGCCAGCAGTGGGACAGGGGCTTCCGTGAGCGAGCAGTACTTC. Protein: CASSGTGASVSEQYF. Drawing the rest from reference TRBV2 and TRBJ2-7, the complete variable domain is EPEVTQTPSHQVTQMGQEVILRCVPISNHLYFYWYRQILGQKVEFLVSFYNNEISEKSEIFDDQFSVERPDGSNFTLKIRSTKLEDSAMYFCASSGTGASVSEQYFGPGTRLTVT.

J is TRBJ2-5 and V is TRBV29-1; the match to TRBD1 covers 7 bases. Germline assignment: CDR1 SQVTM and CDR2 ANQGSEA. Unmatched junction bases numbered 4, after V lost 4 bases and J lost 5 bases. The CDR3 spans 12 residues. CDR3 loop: CSVVTGLETQYF. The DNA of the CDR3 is TGCAGCGTTGTGACAGGGCTGGAGACCCAGTACTTC. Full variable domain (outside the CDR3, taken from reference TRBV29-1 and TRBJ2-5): SAVISQKPSRDICQRGTSLTIQCQVDSQVTMMFWYRQQPGQSLTLIATANQGSEATYESGFVIDKFPISRPNLTFSTLTVSNMSPEDSSIYLCSVVTGLETQYFGPGTRLLVL.

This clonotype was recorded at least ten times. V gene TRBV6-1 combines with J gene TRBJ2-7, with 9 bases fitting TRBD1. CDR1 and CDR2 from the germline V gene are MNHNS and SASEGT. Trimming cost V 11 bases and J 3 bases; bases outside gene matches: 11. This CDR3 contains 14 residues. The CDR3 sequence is CAVSRTGAIYEQYF. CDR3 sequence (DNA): TGTGCCGTCAGCCGGACAGGGGCCATCTACGAGCAGTACTTC.

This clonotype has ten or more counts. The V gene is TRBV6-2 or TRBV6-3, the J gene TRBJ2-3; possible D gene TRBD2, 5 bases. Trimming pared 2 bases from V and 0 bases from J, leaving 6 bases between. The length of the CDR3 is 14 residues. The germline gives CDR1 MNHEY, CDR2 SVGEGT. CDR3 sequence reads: CASSYGSSTDTQYF. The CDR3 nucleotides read TGTGCCAGCAGTTACGGGAGTAGCACAGATACGCAGTATTTT.

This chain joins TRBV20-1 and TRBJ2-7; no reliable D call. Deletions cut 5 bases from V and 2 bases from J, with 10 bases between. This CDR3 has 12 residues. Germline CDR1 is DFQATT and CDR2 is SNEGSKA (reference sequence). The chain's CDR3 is CSAASETYEQYF. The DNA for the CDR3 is TGCAGTGCTGCCAGTGAAACCTACGAGCAGTACTTC.

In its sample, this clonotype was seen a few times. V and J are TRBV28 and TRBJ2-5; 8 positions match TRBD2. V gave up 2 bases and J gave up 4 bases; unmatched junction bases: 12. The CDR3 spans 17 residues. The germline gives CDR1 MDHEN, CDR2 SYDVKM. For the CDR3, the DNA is TGTGCCAGCAGTTTACCCGGGGGGGCCAAAGGGGGAGAGACCCAGTACTTC. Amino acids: CASSLPGGAKGGETQYF.

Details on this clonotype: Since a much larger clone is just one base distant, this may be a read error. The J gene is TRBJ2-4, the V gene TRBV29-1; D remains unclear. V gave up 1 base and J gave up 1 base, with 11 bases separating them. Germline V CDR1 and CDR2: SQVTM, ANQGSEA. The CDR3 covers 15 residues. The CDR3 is CSVEGVVGAKNIQYF. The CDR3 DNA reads TGCAGCGTTGAAGGCGTCGTGGGGGCCAAAAACATTCAGTACTTC.

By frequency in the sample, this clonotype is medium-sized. CDR3 residues: CAISESRSQLNEQFF. CDR3 DNA sequence: TGTGCCATCAGTGAGTCACGGTCGCAGCTAAATGAGCAGTTCTTC. J is TRBJ2-1 and V is TRBV10-3; D gene ambiguous. CDR1 is ENHRY, CDR2 SYGVKD, per germline. This CDR3 spans 15 amino acids. Deletions cut 0 bases from V and 7 bases from J, with 13 bases between.